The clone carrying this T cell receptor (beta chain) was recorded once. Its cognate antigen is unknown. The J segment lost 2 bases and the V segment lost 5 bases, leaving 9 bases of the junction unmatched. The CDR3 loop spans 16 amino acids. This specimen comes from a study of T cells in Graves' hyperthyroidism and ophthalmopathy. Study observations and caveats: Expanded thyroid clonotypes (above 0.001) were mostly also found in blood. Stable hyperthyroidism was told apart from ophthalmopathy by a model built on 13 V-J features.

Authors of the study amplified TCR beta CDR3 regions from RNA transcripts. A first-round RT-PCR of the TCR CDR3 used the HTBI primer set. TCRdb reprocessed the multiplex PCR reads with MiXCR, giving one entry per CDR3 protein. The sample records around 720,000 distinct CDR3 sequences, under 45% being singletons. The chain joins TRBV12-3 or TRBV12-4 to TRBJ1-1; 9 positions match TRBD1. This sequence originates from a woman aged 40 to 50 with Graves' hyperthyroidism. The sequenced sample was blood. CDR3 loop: CASSHQGQGSNTEAFF. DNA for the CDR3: TGTGCCAGCAGTCACCAAGGACAGGGGAGCAACACTGAAGCTTTCTTT.